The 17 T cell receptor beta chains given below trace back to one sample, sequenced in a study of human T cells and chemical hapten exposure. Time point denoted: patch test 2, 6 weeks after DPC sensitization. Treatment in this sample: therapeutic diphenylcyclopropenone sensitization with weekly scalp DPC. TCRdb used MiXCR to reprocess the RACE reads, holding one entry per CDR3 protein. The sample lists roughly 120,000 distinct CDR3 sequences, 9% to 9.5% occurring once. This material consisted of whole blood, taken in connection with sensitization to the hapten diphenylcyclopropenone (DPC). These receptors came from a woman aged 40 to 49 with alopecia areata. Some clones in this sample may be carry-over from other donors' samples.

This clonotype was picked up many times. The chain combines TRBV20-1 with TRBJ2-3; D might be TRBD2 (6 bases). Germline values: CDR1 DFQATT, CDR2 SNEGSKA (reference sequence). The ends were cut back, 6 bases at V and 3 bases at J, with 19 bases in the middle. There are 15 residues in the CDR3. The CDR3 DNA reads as TGCAGTGCCCCCTCATTCCGGGAGCGAACAGATACGCAGTATTTT. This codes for CSAPSFRERTDTQYF.

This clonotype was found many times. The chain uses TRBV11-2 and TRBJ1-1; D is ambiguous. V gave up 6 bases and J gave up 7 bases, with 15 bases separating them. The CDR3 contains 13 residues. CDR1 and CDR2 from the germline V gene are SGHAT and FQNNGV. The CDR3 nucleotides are TGTGCCAGCAGTTTACGTCACGGGGTTGAAGCTTTCTTT. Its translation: CASSLRHGVEAFF. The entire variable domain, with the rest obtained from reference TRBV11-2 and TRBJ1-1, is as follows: EAGVAQSPRYKIIEKRQSVAFWCNPISGHATLYWYQQILGQGPKLLIQFQNNGVVDDSQLPKDRFSAERLKGVDSTLKIQPAKLEDSAVYLCASSLRHGVEAFFGQGTRLTVV.

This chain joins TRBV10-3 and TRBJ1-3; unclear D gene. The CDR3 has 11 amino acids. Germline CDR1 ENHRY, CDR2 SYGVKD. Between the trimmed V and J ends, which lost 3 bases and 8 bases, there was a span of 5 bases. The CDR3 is CAISDRDTIYF. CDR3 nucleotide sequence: TGTGCCATCAGTGATAGGGACACCATATATTTT.

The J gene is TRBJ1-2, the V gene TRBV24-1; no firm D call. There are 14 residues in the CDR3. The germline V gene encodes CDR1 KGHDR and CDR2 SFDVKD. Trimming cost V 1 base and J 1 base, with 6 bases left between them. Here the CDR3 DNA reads TGTGCCACCAGTGATTTTGACAATAACTATGGCTACACCTTC. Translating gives CATSDFDNNYGYTF.

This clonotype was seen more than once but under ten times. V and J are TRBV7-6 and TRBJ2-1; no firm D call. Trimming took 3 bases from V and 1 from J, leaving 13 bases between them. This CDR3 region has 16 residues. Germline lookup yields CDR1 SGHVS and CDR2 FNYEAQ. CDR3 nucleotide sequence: TGTGCCAGCAGCTTGAGGCAGAGAGAGTCCTACAATGAGCAGTTCTTC. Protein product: CASSLRQRESYNEQFF.

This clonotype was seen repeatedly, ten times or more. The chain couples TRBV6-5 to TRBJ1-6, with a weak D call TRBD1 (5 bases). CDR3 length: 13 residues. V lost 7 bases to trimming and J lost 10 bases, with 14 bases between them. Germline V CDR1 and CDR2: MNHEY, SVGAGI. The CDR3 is CASNEGPGSPLHF. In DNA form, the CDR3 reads TGTGCCAGCAACGAGGGGCCAGGGTCACCCCTCCACTTT.

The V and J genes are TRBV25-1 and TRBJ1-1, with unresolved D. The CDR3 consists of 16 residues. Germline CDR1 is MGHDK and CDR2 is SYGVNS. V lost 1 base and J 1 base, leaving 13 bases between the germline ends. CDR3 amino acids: CASSESLGPSNTEAFF. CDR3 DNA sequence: TGTGCCAGCAGTGAATCGCTTGGGCCCTCGAACACTGAAGCTTTCTTT.

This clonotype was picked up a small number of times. The CDR3 reads CASRESGAWTETQYF. CDR3 nucleotides: TGTGCCAGCAGGGAGAGCGGCGCATGGACAGAGACCCAGTACTTC. V gene TRBV6-2 or TRBV6-3 combines with J gene TRBJ2-5; D might be TRBD2 (5 bases). The V and J ends lost 6 bases and 4 bases respectively, with 18 bases between them. CDR3 length: 15 amino acids. The germline gives CDR1 MNHEY, CDR2 SVGEGT.

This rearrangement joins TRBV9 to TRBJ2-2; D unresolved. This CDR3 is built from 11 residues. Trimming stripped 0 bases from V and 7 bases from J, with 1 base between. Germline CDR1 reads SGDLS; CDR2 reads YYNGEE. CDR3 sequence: CASSVGGELFF. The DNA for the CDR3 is TGTGCCAGCAGCGTAGGCGGGGAGCTGTTTTTT.

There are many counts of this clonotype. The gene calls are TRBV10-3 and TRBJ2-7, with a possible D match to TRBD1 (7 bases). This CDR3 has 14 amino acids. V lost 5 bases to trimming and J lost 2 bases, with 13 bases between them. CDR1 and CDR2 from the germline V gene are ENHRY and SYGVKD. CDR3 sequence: CAISLAGGTYEQYF. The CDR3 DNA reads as TGTGCCATCAGTTTGGCAGGGGGGACCTACGAGCAGTACTTC.

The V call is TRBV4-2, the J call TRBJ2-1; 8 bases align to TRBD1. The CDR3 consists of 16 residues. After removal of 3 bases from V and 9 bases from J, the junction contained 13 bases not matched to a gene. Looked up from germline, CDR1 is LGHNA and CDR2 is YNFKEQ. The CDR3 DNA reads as TGTGCCAGCAGCCATGCCGGGACAGGAGGCAGGGGTGAGCAGTTCTTC. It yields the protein CASSHAGTGGRGEQFF.

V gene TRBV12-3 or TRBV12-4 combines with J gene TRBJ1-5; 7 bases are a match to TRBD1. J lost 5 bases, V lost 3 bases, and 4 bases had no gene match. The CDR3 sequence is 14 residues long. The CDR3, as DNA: TGTGCCAGCAGTTTCCTCGACAGGGATCAGCCCCAGCATTTT. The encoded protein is CASSFLDRDQPQHF.

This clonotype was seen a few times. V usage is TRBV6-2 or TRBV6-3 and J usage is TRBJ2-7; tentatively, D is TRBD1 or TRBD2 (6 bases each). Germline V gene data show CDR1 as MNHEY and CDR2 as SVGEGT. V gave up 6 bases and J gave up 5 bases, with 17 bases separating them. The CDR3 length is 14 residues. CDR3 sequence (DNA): TGTGCCAGCAGCCGTAAGGGGGGCGAAGACGAGCAGTACTTC. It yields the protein CASSRKGGEDEQYF.

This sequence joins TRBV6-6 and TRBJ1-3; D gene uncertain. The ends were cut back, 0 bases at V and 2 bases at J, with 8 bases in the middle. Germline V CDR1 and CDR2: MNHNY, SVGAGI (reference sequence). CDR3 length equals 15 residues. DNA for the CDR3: TGTGCCAGCAGTTACTCCGGGCCAGCTGGAAACACCATATATTTT. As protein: CASSYSGPAGNTIYF.

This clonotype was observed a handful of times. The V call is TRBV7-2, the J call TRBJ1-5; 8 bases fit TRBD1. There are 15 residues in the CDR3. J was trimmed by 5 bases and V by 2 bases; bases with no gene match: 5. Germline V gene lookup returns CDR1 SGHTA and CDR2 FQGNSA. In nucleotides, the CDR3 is TGTGCCAGCAGCTTACAGGGGGCGATCTATCAGCCCCAGCATTTT. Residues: CASSLQGAIYQPQHF.

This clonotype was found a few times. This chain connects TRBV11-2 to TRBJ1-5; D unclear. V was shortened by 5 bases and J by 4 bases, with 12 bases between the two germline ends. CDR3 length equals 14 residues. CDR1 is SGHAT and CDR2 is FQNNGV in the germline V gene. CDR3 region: CASSPPGRNQPQHF. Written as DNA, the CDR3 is TGTGCCAGCAGCCCCCCCGGGAGGAATCAGCCCCAGCATTTT.

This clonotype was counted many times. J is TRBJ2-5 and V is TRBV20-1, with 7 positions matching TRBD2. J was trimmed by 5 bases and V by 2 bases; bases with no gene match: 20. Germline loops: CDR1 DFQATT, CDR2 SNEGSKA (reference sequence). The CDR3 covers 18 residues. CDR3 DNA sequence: TGCAGTGCTAGACCCGTATTAGCGGGCCGTACTCTTCGCGAGACCCAGTACTTC. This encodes CSARPVLAGRTLRETQYF.